This T cell receptor (beta chain) came from a study of cytomegalovirus exposure and HLA in healthy donors. On the study more broadly: From HLA-typed donors, an early data release held 70 million to 100 million unique TCRs. For the approximately 400 genotyped donors, 81% fell within the Caucasian-associated ancestry cluster. Study-wide results and limits: The study recorded over 150 TCR beta chains that were cytomegalovirus-associated. Common viral pathogens seemed, in a later analysis, to connect with several of the most significant clusters.

The PCR employed 60 Vbeta primers together with 13 Jbeta primers. Measured with immunoSEQ multiplex PCR; TCRdb has only the in-frame clones, and not every one. The sample has about 160,000 clones; about 77% are singletons. The germline gives CDR1 MNHEY, CDR2 SVGAGI. The CDR3 runs to 16 residues. Trimming took off 0 bases at V and 2 bases at J, with 13 bases between the two ends. This clone was recorded many times. Its antigen remains unknown. Sequencing was done on a sample of PBMCs. The chain carries TRBV6-5 and TRBJ1-2, with D perhaps TRBD1 (5 bases). The clonotype originates from a man aged 18 to 30 in good health and CMV-seropositive. In DNA form, the CDR3 reads TGTGCCAGCAGTTACTCAGGGGCAGGATCCAACTATGGCTACACCTTC. Translating gives CASSYSGAGSNYGYTF.